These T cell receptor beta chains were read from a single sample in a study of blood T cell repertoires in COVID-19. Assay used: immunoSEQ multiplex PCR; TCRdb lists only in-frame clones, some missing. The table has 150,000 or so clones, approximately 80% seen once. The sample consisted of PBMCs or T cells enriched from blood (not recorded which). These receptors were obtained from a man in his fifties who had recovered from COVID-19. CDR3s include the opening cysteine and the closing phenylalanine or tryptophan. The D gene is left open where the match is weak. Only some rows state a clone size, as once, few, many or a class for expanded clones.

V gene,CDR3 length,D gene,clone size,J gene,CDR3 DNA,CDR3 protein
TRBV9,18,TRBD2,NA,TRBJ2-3,TGTGCCAGCAGCGTAGCTAGCGGGGGAACTCTAAGCACAGATACGCAGTATTTT,CASSVASGGTLSTDTQYF
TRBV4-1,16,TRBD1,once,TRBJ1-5,TGCGCCAGCAGCCAAAGCCAGGGGGGTGGTAATCAGCCCCAGCATTTT,CASSQSQGGGNQPQHF
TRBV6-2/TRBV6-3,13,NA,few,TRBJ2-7,TGTGCCAGCAGTTCTTCCGACGGGAACGAGCAGTACTTC,CASSSSDGNEQYF
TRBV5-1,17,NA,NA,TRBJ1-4,TGCGCCAGCAGCGGGGGGACGTCCCCCACAACTAATGAAAAACTGTTTTTT,CASSGGTSPTTNEKLFF
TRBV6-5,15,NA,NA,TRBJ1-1,TGTGCCAGCAGTTACTCGAGCGGCATGAACACTGAAGCTTTCTTT,CASSYSSGMNTEAFF
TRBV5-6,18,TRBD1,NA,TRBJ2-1,TGTGCCAGCAGACCTGGACAGGGTTTAAGAGCCCCCTACAATGAGCAGTTCTTC,CASRPGQGLRAPYNEQFF
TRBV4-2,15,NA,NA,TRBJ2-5,TGTGCCAGCAGCCAAGAGGCGGGCAACCAAGAGACCCAGTACTTC,CASSQEAGNQETQYF
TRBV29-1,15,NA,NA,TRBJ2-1,TGCAGCGTTGGAGGACTCCTAAACTCCTACAATGAGCAGTTCTTC,CSVGGLLNSYNEQFF
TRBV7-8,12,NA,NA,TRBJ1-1,TGTGCCAGCACAGCGGGGTACACTGAAGCTTTCTTT,CASTAGYTEAFF
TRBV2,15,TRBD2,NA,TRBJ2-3,TGTGCCAGCAAACCGGGACTAGCGATCTGGGGTACGCAGTATTTT,CASKPGLAIWGTQYF
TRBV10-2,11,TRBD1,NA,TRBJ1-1,TGCGCCACCTGGGACAGTTTTGAAGCTTTCTTT,CATWDSFEAFF
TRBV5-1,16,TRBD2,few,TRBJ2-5,TGCGCCAGCAGCTTGGCCGCGGCTAGCGGTAGAGAGACCCAGTACTTC,CASSLAAASGRETQYF
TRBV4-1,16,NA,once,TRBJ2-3,TGCGCCAGCAGCCAAAGGGGGCGGGGGGGCACAGATACGCAGTATTTT,CASSQRGRGGTDTQYF
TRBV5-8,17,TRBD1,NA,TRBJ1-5,TGTGCCAGCAGCTTGGCCCGGACAGGGATTAGCAATCAGCCCCAGCATTTT,CASSLARTGISNQPQHF
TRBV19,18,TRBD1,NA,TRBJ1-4,TGTGCCAGTAGTCGACTCCCGGGACAGGGGGCAACTAATGAAAAACTGTTTTTT,CASSRLPGQGATNEKLFF
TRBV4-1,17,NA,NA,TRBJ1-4,TGCGCCAGCAGCCCTCGAATGAGCAGGGCAGGGCTTGAAAAACTGTTTTTT,CASSPRMSRAGLEKLFF
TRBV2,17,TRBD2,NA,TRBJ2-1,TGTGCCAGCAGTGGAGGTAGCGGGGGGGCTTGGAATCATGAGCAGTTCTTC,CASSGGSGGAWNHEQFF
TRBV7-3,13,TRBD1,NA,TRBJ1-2,TGTGCCAGCAGCGCAGGGGGTTTGAGTGGCTACACCTTC,CASSAGGLSGYTF
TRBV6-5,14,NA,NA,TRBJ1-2,TGTGCCAGCAGCCCGTCCTCCCCTAACTATGGCTACACCTTC,CASSPSSPNYGYTF
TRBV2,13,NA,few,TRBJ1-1,TGTGCCAGCAGCGCGGACAGAAACACTGAAGCTTTCTTT,CASSADRNTEAFF
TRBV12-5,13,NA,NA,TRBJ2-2,TGTGCTAGTGGCTCACAGGGCATCGGGGAGCTGTTTTTT,CASGSQGIGELFF
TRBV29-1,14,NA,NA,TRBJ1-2,TGCAGCGTTGGGGGCCAGGGCCGGTATAATGGCTACACCTTC,CSVGGQGRYNGYTF
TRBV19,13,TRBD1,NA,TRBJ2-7,TGTGCCAGTAGTACGGACAGGGGCTACGAGCAGTACTTC,CASSTDRGYEQYF
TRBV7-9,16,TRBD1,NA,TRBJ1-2,TGTGCCAGCAGCTCGTGGGACAGGGGGAACTACTATGGCTACACCTTC,CASSSWDRGNYYGYTF
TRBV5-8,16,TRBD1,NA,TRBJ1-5,TGTGCCAGCAGCTTTCGGACAGGAGTCAACAATCAGCCCCAGCATTTT,CASSFRTGVNNQPQHF
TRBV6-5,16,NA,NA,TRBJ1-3,TGTGCCAGCAGTTACTCGGACAGTCTGGCTGGAAACACCATATATTTT,CASSYSDSLAGNTIYF
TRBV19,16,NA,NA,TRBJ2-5,TGTGCCAGTAGCAGGATGGGTGGACTGGAAGGAGAGACCCAGTACTTC,CASSRMGGLEGETQYF
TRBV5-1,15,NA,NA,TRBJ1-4,TGCGCCAGCAGCTTGGAGGGACACCAAAGGGAAAAACTGTTTTTT,CASSLEGHQREKLFF
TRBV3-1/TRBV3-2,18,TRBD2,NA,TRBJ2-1,TGTGCCAGCAGCCAAGAAACCCTAGCGGGCAGCTCCTACAATGAGCAGTTCTTC,CASSQETLAGSSYNEQFF
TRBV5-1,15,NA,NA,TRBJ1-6,TGCGCCAGCAGCCGGGAGGGGGGGGGAAATTCACCCCTCCACTTT,CASSREGGGNSPLHF
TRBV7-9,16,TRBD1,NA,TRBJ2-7,TGTGCCAGCAGCTTAGTTGGGACAGGGACGACCTACGAGCAGTACTTC,CASSLVGTGTTYEQYF
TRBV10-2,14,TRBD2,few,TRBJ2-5,TGCGCCAGCAGTGAGAGACTAGCGACGGAGACCCAGTACTTC,CASSERLATETQYF
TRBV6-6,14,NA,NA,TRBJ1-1,TGTGCCAGCAAGTGGATGGAGGGGAACACTGAAGCTTTCTTT,CASKWMEGNTEAFF
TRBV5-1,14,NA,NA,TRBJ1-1,TGCGCCAGCAGCGAACAGAACATGAACACTGAAGCTTTCTTT,CASSEQNMNTEAFF
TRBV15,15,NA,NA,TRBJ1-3,TGTGCCACCTCTCAGGGGCGGGTATCTGGAAACACCATATATTTT,CATSQGRVSGNTIYF